What follows are 7 T cell receptor beta chains derived from one specimen sequenced in a study of T cell clonotyping in hematopoietic cell transplantation. Data came from immunoSEQ multiplex PCR; TCRdb stores just in-frame clones and leaves some out. This table holds around 11,000 clones, approximately 88% found once. The sample was PBMCs, taken 180 days after allogeneic stem cell transplant. The receptors come from a male patient in his sixties who had an allogeneic stem cell transplant from an unrelated donor, so the T cells may come from the graft donor. Some clones in this sample may be carry-over from other donors' samples.

V gene TRBV5-1 combines with J gene TRBJ1-2; 8 bases align to TRBD1. The CDR3 covers 15 residues. The germline gives CDR1 SGHRS, CDR2 YFSETQ. Losses at the gene ends were 4 bases for V and 4 bases for J; bases not matched to a gene: 9. The CDR3 DNA reads TGCGCCAGCAGCGTGTCCGGGACAGGTCCCTATGGCTACACCTTC. Its translation is CASSVSGTGPYGYTF.

This chain joins TRBV7-9 and TRBJ1-2; D not resolved. Trimming took off 4 bases at V and 1 base at J, with 10 bases between the two ends. The CDR3 extends over 14 amino acids. Germline V lookup: CDR1 SEHNR, CDR2 FQNEAQ (reference sequence). In nucleotides, the CDR3 is TGTGCCAGCAGCTCAGGATACGTTAACTATGGCTACACCTTC. It yields the protein CASSSGYVNYGYTF.

V and J are TRBV6-5 and TRBJ1-2; maybe TRBD1 (5 bases). The CDR3 is made up of 16 amino acids. Germline V gives CDR1 MNHEY, CDR2 SVGAGI. V shed 0 bases and J shed 8 bases, with 19 bases lying between them. CDR3 amino acids: CASSYSFRDSDLGYTF. As DNA, the CDR3 is TGTGCCAGCAGTTACTCGTTCCGTGACAGCGATCTGGGCTACACCTTC.

The V gene is TRBV5-1, the J gene TRBJ2-5; no reliable D call. The CDR3 is 11 amino acids. In germline, CDR1 is SGHRS, CDR2 YFSETQ. Trimming cost V 5 bases and J 4 bases, with 6 bases left between them. This chain's CDR3 is CASSLLETQYF. CDR3 DNA: TGCGCCAGCAGTTTATTAGAGACCCAGTACTTC.

CDR3 nucleotides: TGTGCCAGTCTGTCTTGGCGAGAGCATTCACCCCTCCACTTT. Its protein is CASLSWREHSPLHF. The genes are TRBV28 and TRBJ1-6; unclear D gene. Germline CDR1 and CDR2: MDHEN and SYDVKM. With 9 bases removed from V and 8 bases from J, the gap between germline ends came to 17 bases. The CDR3 is 14 residues long.

This clone occurred once. The V call is TRBV6-6, the J call TRBJ2-3; a possible D gene is TRBD2 (6 bases). CDR1 and CDR2 (germline): MNHNY, SVGAGI (reference sequence). The CDR3 runs to 15 residues. Trimming left V 2 bases short and J 4 bases short, with 13 bases between. In nucleotides, the CDR3 is TGTGCCAGCAGTTACGGGACTGAGTACTCAGATACGCAGTATTTT. Its translation is CASSYGTEYSDTQYF.

The table lists this clone with a few counts. The gene calls are TRBV6-4 and TRBJ1-4; no definite D call. The CDR3 is 14 amino acids. Germline V lookup: CDR1 MRHNA, CDR2 SNTAGT. Deletions cut 2 bases from V and 8 bases from J, with 12 bases between. The CDR3 DNA reads TGTGCCAGCAGTGACCCCCCCTGGCCAGAAAAACTGTTTTTT. Residues: CASSDPPWPEKLFF.